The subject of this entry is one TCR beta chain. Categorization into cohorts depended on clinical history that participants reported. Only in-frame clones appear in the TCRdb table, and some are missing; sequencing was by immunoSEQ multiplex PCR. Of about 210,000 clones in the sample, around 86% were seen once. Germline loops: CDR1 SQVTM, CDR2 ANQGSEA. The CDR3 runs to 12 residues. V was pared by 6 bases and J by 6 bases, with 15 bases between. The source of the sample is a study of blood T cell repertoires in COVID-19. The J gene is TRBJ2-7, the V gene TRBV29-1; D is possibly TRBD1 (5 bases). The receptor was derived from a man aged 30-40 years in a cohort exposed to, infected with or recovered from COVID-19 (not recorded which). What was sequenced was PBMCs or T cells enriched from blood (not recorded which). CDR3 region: CSVDRGRGEQYF. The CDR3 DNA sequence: TGCAGCGTAGACAGAGGTAGGGGCGAGCAGTACTTC.